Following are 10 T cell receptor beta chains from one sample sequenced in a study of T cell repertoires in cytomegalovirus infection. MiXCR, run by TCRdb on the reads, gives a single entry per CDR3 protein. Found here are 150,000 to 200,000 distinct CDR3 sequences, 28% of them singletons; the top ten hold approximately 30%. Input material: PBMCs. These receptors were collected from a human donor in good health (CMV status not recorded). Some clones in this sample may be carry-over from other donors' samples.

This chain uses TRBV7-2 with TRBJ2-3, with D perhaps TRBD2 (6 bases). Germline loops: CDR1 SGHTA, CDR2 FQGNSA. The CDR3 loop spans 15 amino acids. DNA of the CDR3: TGTCCCTGCAGCCCCTGGGGGGACCCCACAGATACGCAGTATTTT. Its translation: CPCSPWGDPTDTQYF.

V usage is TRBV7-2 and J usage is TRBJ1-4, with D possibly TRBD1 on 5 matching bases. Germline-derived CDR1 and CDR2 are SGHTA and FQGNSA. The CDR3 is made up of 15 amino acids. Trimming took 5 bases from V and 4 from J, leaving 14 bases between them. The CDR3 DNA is TGTGCCAGCAGCCTGGCACAGGCGTATAATGAAAAACTGTTTTTT. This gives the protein CASSLAQAYNEKLFF.

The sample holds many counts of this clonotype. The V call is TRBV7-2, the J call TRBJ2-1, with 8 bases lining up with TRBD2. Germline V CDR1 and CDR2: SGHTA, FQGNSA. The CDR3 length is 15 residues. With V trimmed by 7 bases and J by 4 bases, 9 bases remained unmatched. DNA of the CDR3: TGTGCCAGCACCCTACCGGGACTAGGATACAATGAGCAGTTCTTC. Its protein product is CASTLPGLGYNEQFF.

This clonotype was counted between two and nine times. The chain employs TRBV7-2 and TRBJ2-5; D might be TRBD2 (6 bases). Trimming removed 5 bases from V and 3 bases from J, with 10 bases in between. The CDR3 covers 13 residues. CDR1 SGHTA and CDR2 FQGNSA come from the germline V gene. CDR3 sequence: CASSQGLEETQYF. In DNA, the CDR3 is TGTGCCAGCAGCCAGGGACTGGAAGAGACCCAGTACTTC.

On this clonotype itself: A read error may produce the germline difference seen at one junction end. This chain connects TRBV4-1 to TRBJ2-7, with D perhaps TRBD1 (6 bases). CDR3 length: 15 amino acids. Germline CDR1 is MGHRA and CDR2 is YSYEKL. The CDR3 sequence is CVSSQGLRGYDEQYF. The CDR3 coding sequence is TGCGTCAGCAGCCAAGGTCTCAGGGGATACGACGAGCAGTACTTC.

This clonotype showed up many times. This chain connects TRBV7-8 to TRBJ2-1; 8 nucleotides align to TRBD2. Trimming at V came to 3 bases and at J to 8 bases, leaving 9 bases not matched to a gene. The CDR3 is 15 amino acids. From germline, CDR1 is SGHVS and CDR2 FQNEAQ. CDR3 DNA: TGTGCCAGCAGCTTTGGAGCGGGGGCCTCGGATGAGCAGTTCTTC. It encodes CASSFGAGASDEQFF. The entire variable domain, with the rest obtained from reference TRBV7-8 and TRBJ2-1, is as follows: GAGVSQSPRYKVAKRGQDVALRCDPISGHVSLFWYQQALGQGPEFLTYFQNEAQLDKSGLPSDRFFAERPEGSVSTLKIQRTQQEDSAVYLCASSFGAGASDEQFFGPGTRLTVL.

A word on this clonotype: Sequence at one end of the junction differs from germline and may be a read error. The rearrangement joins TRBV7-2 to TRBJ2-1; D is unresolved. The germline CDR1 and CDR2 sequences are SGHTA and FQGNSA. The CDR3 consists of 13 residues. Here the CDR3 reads CARSLATASMEFF. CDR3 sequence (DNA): TGTGCCCGCAGCTTAGCCACAGCATCAATGGAGTTCTTC.

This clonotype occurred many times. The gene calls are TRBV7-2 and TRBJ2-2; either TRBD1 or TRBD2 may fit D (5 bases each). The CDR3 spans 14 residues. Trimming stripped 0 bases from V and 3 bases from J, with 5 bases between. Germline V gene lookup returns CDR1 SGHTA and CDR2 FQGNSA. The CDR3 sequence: CASSLAGDTGELFF. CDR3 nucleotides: TGTGCCAGCAGCTTAGCGGGGGACACCGGGGAGCTGTTTTTT.

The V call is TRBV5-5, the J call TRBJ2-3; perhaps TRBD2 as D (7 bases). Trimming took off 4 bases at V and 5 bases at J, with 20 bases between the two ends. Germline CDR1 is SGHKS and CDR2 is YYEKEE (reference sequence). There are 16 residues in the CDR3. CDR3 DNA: TGTGCCAGCAGCCCCGGGGAGGGGGGGCCCGAAGATACGCAGTATTTT. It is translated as CASSPGEGGPEDTQYF. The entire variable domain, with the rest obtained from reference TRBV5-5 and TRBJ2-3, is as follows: DAGVTQSPTHLIKTRGQQVTLRCSPISGHKSVSWYQQVLGQGPQFIFQYYEKEERGRGNFPDRFSARQFPNYSSELNVNALLLGDSALYLCASSPGEGGPEDTQYFGPGTRLTVL.

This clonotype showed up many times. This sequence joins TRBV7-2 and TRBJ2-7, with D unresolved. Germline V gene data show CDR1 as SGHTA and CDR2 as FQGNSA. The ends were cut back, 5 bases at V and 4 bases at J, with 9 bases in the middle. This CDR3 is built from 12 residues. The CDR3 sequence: CASSLGRYEQYF. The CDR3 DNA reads TGTGCCAGCAGCCTGGGCCGGTACGAGCAGTACTTC. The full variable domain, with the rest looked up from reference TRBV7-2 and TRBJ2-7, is GAGVSQSPSNKVTEKGKDVELRCDPISGHTALYWYRQSLGQGLEFLIYFQGNSAPDKSGLPSDRFSAERTGGSVSTLTIQRTQQEDSAVYLCASSLGRYEQYFGPGTRLTVT.